A single sample is the source of the 22 T cell receptor beta chains below, sequenced in a study of T-cell memory formation after mild COVID-19. TCRdb recomputed calls from the 5' RACE reads with MiXCR, one row per CDR3 protein. The repertoire includes some 130,000 distinct CDR3 sequences, approximately 25% of them detected once, and around 22% sits in the top ten. The sequenced sample was PBMCs or a T cell subset sorted from them (not recorded which). The receptors were sampled from an adult woman who had mild COVID-19 (a few samples of this study predate the infection). Cell type and time point are not known.

This clonotype was counted between two and nine times. V is TRBV7-9 and J is TRBJ2-7, with D possibly being TRBD2 (5 bases). The V end lost 6 bases, the J end lost 1 base, and 13 bases lay between the germline ends. CDR3 length: 14 residues. CDR1 SEHNR and CDR2 FQNEAQ come from the germline V gene (reference sequence). The CDR3 DNA follows: TGTGCCAGCAGTCCAGGAGGTGGATCCTACGAGCAGTACTTC. This sequence encodes CASSPGGGSYEQYF.

The chain employs TRBV9 and TRBJ2-3, with 13 positions matching TRBD2. The J segment lost 1 base and the V segment lost 3 bases, leaving 2 bases of the junction unmatched. This CDR3 is 16 amino acids long. Germline V lookup: CDR1 SGDLS, CDR2 YYNGEE. For the CDR3, the DNA is TGTGCCAGCAGCGCAGGGACTAGCGGGGGCACAGATACGCAGTATTTT. Amino acids: CASSAGTSGGTDTQYF.

This chain connects TRBV29-1 to TRBJ2-3; D not certain. The CDR3 covers 14 residues. In germline, CDR1 is SQVTM, CDR2 ANQGSEA. Trimming took off 1 base at V and 3 bases at J, with 11 bases between the two ends. CDR3 region: CSVEGTSGTDTQYF. The CDR3 DNA sequence: TGCAGCGTTGAAGGGACCTCTGGTACAGATACGCAGTATTTT.

The chain employs TRBV11-3 and TRBJ2-3; the D is unclear. The CDR3 sequence is 14 residues long. Germline CDR1 and CDR2: SGHNT and YENEEA. The V end lost 2 bases, the J end lost 4 bases, and 10 bases lay between the germline ends. The CDR3 region is CASSLPSRSDTQYF. In nucleotides, the CDR3 is TGTGCCAGCAGCTTACCGTCCCGGTCAGATACGCAGTATTTT.

The V gene is TRBV9, the J gene TRBJ2-7; D not resolved. Germline values: CDR1 SGDLS, CDR2 YYNGEE. The CDR3 length is 14 residues. V shed 0 bases and J shed 0 bases, with 7 bases lying between them. DNA for the CDR3: TGTGCCAGCAGCGTAGTGGGCAGCTCCTACGAGCAGTACTTC. Translating it yields CASSVVGSSYEQYF. The variable domain in full, with the rest retrieved from reference TRBV9 and TRBJ2-7, is DSGVTQTPKHLITATGQRVTLRCSPRSGDLSVYWYQQSLDQGLQFLIQYYNGEERAKGNILERFSAQQFPDLHSELNLSSLELGDSALYFCASSVVGSSYEQYFGPGTRLTVT.

The rearrangement joins TRBV29-1 to TRBJ1-1; perhaps TRBD1 as D (6 bases). Deletions cut 6 bases from V and 6 bases from J, with 20 bases between. The V gene's germline CDR1 is SQVTM and CDR2 ANQGSEA. The CDR3 is 14 amino acids. CDR3 DNA: TGCAGCGTAGAAACAGGGTCGGGTTTCGCTGAAGCTTTCTTT. This sequence encodes CSVETGSGFAEAFF.

V is TRBV9 and J is TRBJ2-3; no firm D call. The germline V and J ends were trimmed by 3 bases and 1 base, with 9 bases remaining between them. The length of the CDR3 is 14 residues. Germline V gene sequence: CDR1 SGDLS, CDR2 YYNGEE. CDR3 in amino acids: CASSEHLGTDTQYF. CDR3 nucleotides: TGTGCCAGCAGCGAGCACCTTGGCACAGATACGCAGTATTTT.

This clonotype showed up just a few times. The J gene is TRBJ2-4, the V gene TRBV4-1; D ambiguous. CDR1 and CDR2 (germline): MGHRA, YSYEKL. Trimming took 0 bases from V and 15 from J, leaving 9 bases between them. The CDR3 spans 11 residues. The CDR3 bases are TGCGCCAGCAGCCAAGATAGCAGTCGGTACTTC. The encoded protein is CASSQDSSRYF.

This chain joins TRBV20-1 and TRBJ2-2; D is uncertain. In germline, CDR1 is DFQATT, CDR2 SNEGSKA (reference sequence). CDR3 size: 14 residues. V was cut by 0 bases and J by 1 base, with 6 bases left in between. CDR3: CSAREWQNTGELFF. CDR3 sequence (DNA): TGCAGTGCTAGAGAGTGGCAGAACACCGGGGAGCTGTTTTTT.

This clonotype showed up just a few times. V and J are TRBV15 and TRBJ1-5; tentative D call: TRBD1 (5 bases). Germline CDR1 and CDR2: LNHNV and YYDKDF (reference sequence). This CDR3 region has 15 residues. Trimming stripped 0 bases from V and 3 bases from J, with 9 bases between. CDR3 protein: CATSRDRGFNQPQHF. CDR3 bases: TGTGCCACCAGCAGAGATAGGGGATTCAATCAGCCCCAGCATTTT.

V and J are TRBV7-6 and TRBJ1-2; 7 bases are a match to TRBD1. J gave up 7 bases and V 5 bases, and 10 bases lay outside the gene matches. The CDR3 extends over 14 amino acids. In germline, CDR1 is SGHVS, CDR2 FNYEAQ. The CDR3 loop reads CASSALYRGSGYTF. CDR3 DNA sequence: TGTGCCAGCAGCGCACTCTACAGGGGAAGTGGCTACACCTTC.

This chain's CDR3 is CASSLKRGAGAVNEQFF. CDR3 in DNA: TGTGCCAGCAGCTTAAAACGAGGAGCGGGAGCCGTAAATGAGCAGTTCTTC. The genes are TRBV7-8 and TRBJ2-1; 8 bases align to TRBD2. Trimming removed 2 bases from V and 7 bases from J; junction bases left unmatched: 13. Germline V gene sequence: CDR1 SGHVS, CDR2 FQNEAQ. This CDR3 spans 17 amino acids. Looking up the rest from reference TRBV7-8 and TRBJ2-1 gives the full variable domain: GAGVSQSPRYKVAKRGQDVALRCDPISGHVSLFWYQQALGQGPEFLTYFQNEAQLDKSGLPSDRFFAERPEGSVSTLKIQRTQQEDSAVYLCASSLKRGAGAVNEQFFGPGTRLTVL.

This clonotype was detected a few times. The chain links TRBV20-1 to TRBJ2-3; unclear D gene. The CDR3 runs 13 residues. The germline gives CDR1 DFQATT, CDR2 SNEGSKA (reference sequence). The CDR3 reads CTPQAQSTDTQYF. The CDR3, as DNA: TGCACCCCGCAAGCCCAAAGCACAGATACGCAGTATTTT.

The V gene is TRBV11-2, the J gene TRBJ2-3; D call uncertain. V gave up 5 bases and J gave up 6 bases, with 9 bases separating them. CDR3 size: 12 residues. The germline CDR1 and CDR2 sequences are SGHAT and FQNNGV. CDR3 nucleotide sequence: TGTGCCAGCAGCGCTACATGGGATACGCAGTATTTT. It yields the protein CASSATWDTQYF.

The V call is TRBV2, the J call TRBJ1-6; no clear D gene. Germline V CDR1 and CDR2: SNHLY, FYNNEI. This CDR3 comprises 14 residues. The V and J ends lost 6 bases and 2 bases respectively, with 8 bases between them. CDR3 loop: CASRDLTYNSPLHF. The CDR3 bases are TGTGCCAGCAGGGATCTAACCTATAATTCACCCCTCCACTTT.

In this sample, this clonotype turned up a few times. The chain is built from TRBV9 and TRBJ2-2; a possible D gene is TRBD2 (5 bases). In germline, CDR1 is SGDLS, CDR2 YYNGEE. Trimming removed 4 bases at V and 3 bases at J, with 16 bases between. This CDR3 region has 16 residues. The CDR3 sequence: CASSPEEGRDTGELFF. DNA of the CDR3: TGTGCCAGCAGCCCGGAGGAAGGGCGAGACACCGGGGAGCTGTTTTTT.

The genes are TRBV5-1 and TRBJ2-3, with TRBD1 as a possible D gene (6 bases). This CDR3 spans 13 amino acids. V gave up 8 bases and J gave up 2 bases, with 12 bases separating them. CDR1 SGHRS and CDR2 YFSETQ come from the germline V gene. CDR3 amino acids: CASHRDITDTQYF. DNA for the CDR3: TGCGCCAGTCACCGGGACATCACAGATACGCAGTATTTT.

This clonotype was observed a handful of times. The chain combines TRBV7-3 with TRBJ2-3; 8 bases are a match to TRBD2. CDR1 and CDR2 from the germline V gene are SGHTA and FQGTGA. J gave up 2 bases and V 2 bases, and 6 bases lay outside the gene matches. The CDR3 loop spans 16 amino acids. CDR3: CASSLGWRGVTDTQYF. The DNA for the CDR3 is TGTGCCAGCAGCTTAGGGTGGCGGGGGGTCACAGATACGCAGTATTTT.

This clonotype has only a few counts. This chain connects TRBV20-1 to TRBJ1-2; a weak D match, TRBD1 (5 bases). This CDR3 comprises 16 residues. With 1 base removed from V and 2 bases from J, the gap between germline ends came to 17 bases. From germline, CDR1 is DFQATT and CDR2 SNEGSKA (reference sequence). The CDR3 DNA reads as TGCAGTGCTAGAGGATCACCGGGGCAGCAGAACTATGGCTACACCTTC. The encoded protein is CSARGSPGQQNYGYTF.

The genes are TRBV5-1 and TRBJ1-3; no clear D. Trimming removed 0 bases from V and 0 bases from J, with 13 bases in between. This CDR3 region has 17 residues. CDR1 and CDR2 (germline): SGHRS, YFSETQ. CDR3 sequence (DNA): TGCGCCAGCAGCTTGGCCCCATCAGCTAGCTCTGGAAACACCATATATTTT. Translation gives CASSLAPSASSGNTIYF.

This clonotype was seen a handful of times. This sequence joins TRBV9 and TRBJ1-2; a possible D gene is TRBD1 (5 bases). Per the germline V gene, CDR1 is SGDLS and CDR2 is YYNGEE. The CDR3 has 14 amino acids. Trimming left V 3 bases short and J 2 bases short, with 11 bases between. CDR3: CASSARDGNYGYTF. The CDR3 DNA sequence: TGTGCCAGCAGCGCGAGGGACGGCAACTATGGCTACACCTTC.

V and J are TRBV3-1 and TRBJ2-7; no firm D call. CDR1 is LGHDT and CDR2 is YNNKEL in the germline V gene (reference sequence). The CDR3 contains 14 residues. Trimming cost V 4 bases and J 3 bases, with 13 bases left between them. The CDR3 DNA reads TGTGCCAGCAGCCCCCAGAGATTCGGCTACGAGCAGTACTTC. As protein: CASSPQRFGYEQYF.